This T cell receptor beta chain comes out of a study of T-cell reconstitution after alpha-beta-depleted transplantation in children. Preparing the TCRbeta library involved the use of unique molecular identifiers. TCRdb passed the PCR reads through MiXCR, listing each CDR3 protein once. The sample shows 500,000 to 650,000 distinct CDR3 sequences, around 13% of them seen only once. The study, taken as a whole, reports: When one year had passed after transplant, most T-cell counts and diversity came from newly produced T cells. Reportedly, only several hundred clones from non-depleted graft cells drove alpha-beta T-cell counts at about two months. Recipient T cells and thymic progenitors that survived were the source of the high TCRbeta diversity seen at day 60 in some patients.

Details on this clonotype: The antigen remains undetermined.

Trimming shortened V by 4 bases and J by 3 bases, and 16 bases separated the two germline ends. This CDR3 comprises 16 residues. Germline V gene sequence: CDR1 MGHDK, CDR2 SYGVNS. This TCR came from a male patient under 18 who had a stem cell transplant for acute myeloid leukemia, so the T cells may come from the graft donor. The chain couples TRBV25-1 to TRBJ2-1; perhaps TRBD2 as D (5 bases). Sample: PBMCs, mostly from graft donor cells, taken 360 days after TCRalphabeta/CD19-depleted stem cell transplant. CDR3 DNA: TGTGCCAGCAGTGCAAGAAAGAGGGAGCTCTACAATGAGCAGTTCTTC. Encoded protein: CASSARKRELYNEQFF.